The 9 T cell receptor beta chains below were found in one sample sequenced in a study of T cells in Graves' hyperthyroidism and ophthalmopathy (dated by TCRdb to about 2019). The library was generated by multiplex PCR. Sequencing instrument: Illumina HiSeq 2000. TCR beta CDR3 regions were amplified from RNA transcripts. The first round of RT-PCR for the TCR CDR3 was performed with the HTBI primer set and the Qiagen OneStep RT-PCR kit. TCRdb reprocessing: public reads trimmed at Q25 with fastp, clones called with MiXCR, in-frame beta chains kept. Identical CDR3 proteins give one entry, which carries the most common genes and DNA. This sample lists 560,000 or so distinct CDR3 sequences; approximately 44% were detected once. The top ten hold just over 8% of the sample. The sequenced sample consisted of peripheral blood or thyroid tissue (not recorded which). The receptors were gathered from a young woman with Graves' hyperthyroidism. Donor details come from another sample of the same person, matched by shared clones.

V and J are TRBV7-3 and TRBJ1-1; D is undetermined. This CDR3 is 12 amino acids long. Per the germline V gene, CDR1 is SGHTA and CDR2 is FQGTGA. V was shortened by 8 bases and J by 4 bases, with 11 bases between the two germline ends. The CDR3 protein is CASGKRATEAFF. For the CDR3, the DNA is TGTGCCAGCGGAAAAAGGGCCACTGAAGCTTTCTTT.

This clonotype was counted ten times or more. The genes are TRBV25-1 and TRBJ1-1; no clear D. V shed 2 bases and J shed 5 bases, with 15 bases lying between them. CDR1 is MGHDK, CDR2 SYGVNS, per germline. This CDR3 region has 15 residues. DNA for the CDR3: TGTGCCAGCAGTGAAATAAGTCCCGCGAGGACTGAAGCTTTCTTT. Translation: CASSEISPARTEAFF.

A word on this clonotype: The junction differs from germline at one of its ends, possibly a read error. V gene TRBV11-2 combines with J gene TRBJ1-5; D is unresolved. This CDR3 comprises 16 residues. Germline-derived CDR1 and CDR2 are SGHAT and FQNNGV. CDR3 coding DNA: TGTACCAGCAGCTTCTCTTCGAGAGATAGCAATCAGCCCCAGCATTTT. It encodes CTSSFSSRDSNQPQHF.

V and J are TRBV7-2 and TRBJ1-1, with D unclear. Germline CDR1 reads SGHTA; CDR2 reads FQGNSA. The CDR3 has 13 residues. The germline V and J ends were trimmed by 2 bases and 2 bases, with 6 bases remaining between them. CDR3 region: CTSSLRQNTEAFF. CDR3 DNA: TGTACCAGCAGCTTACGGCAAAACACTGAAGCTTTCTTT.

The V call is TRBV10-3, the J call TRBJ2-7; TRBD1 matches at 10 bases. The CDR3 totals 14 residues. Germline CDR1 and CDR2: ENHRY and SYGVKD. Trimming at V came to 6 bases and at J to 0 bases, leaving 2 bases not matched to a gene. The CDR3 DNA reads as TGTGCCATCAGGGGACAGGGGACCTCCTACGAGCAGTACTTC. Translating gives CAIRGQGTSYEQYF.

This clonotype was found a few times. The rearrangement links TRBV6-5 to TRBJ2-7, with 11 bases lining up with TRBD2. V dropped 7 bases and J dropped 6; count of bases not matched to a gene: 8. The CDR3 covers 14 residues. Per the germline V gene, CDR1 is MNHEY and CDR2 is SVGAGI. CDR3 coding DNA: TGTGCCAGCACCGTAGCGGGAGGGCCTGCCGAGCAGTACTTC. It specifies CASTVAGGPAEQYF.

Many counts were recorded for this clonotype. V usage is TRBV19 and J usage is TRBJ1-6, with TRBD1 as a possible D gene (6 bases). Deletions cut 3 bases from V and 9 bases from J, with 15 bases between. Germline loops: CDR1 LNHDA, CDR2 SQIVND (reference sequence). The CDR3 is made up of 15 amino acids. CDR3 amino acids: CASSIGGQPSSPLHF. CDR3 nucleotides: TGTGCCAGTAGTATCGGAGGACAGCCTTCTTCACCCCTCCACTTT.

The CDR3 nucleotides read TGTGCCAGCAGTCCAATAAGATGGAGAAGCCACAGGACCGAGCGGAGCTACACCTTC. Translation gives CASSPIRWRSHRTERSYTF. The rearrangement joins TRBV14 to TRBJ1-2; TRBD1 might be the D (5 bases). This CDR3 region has 19 residues. CDR1 is SGHDN, CDR2 FVKESK, per germline. V shed 6 bases and J shed 9 bases, with 35 bases lying between them.

This clonotype has only a few counts. The chain carries TRBV7-3 and TRBJ1-1; D remains unclear. The CDR3 runs 14 residues. Trimming pared 1 base from V and 4 bases from J, leaving 10 bases between. In germline, CDR1 is SGHTA, CDR2 FQGTGA. The CDR3 loop reads CASSLMGWGTEAFF. As DNA, the CDR3 is TGTGCCAGCAGCTTAATGGGGTGGGGCACTGAAGCTTTCTTT.